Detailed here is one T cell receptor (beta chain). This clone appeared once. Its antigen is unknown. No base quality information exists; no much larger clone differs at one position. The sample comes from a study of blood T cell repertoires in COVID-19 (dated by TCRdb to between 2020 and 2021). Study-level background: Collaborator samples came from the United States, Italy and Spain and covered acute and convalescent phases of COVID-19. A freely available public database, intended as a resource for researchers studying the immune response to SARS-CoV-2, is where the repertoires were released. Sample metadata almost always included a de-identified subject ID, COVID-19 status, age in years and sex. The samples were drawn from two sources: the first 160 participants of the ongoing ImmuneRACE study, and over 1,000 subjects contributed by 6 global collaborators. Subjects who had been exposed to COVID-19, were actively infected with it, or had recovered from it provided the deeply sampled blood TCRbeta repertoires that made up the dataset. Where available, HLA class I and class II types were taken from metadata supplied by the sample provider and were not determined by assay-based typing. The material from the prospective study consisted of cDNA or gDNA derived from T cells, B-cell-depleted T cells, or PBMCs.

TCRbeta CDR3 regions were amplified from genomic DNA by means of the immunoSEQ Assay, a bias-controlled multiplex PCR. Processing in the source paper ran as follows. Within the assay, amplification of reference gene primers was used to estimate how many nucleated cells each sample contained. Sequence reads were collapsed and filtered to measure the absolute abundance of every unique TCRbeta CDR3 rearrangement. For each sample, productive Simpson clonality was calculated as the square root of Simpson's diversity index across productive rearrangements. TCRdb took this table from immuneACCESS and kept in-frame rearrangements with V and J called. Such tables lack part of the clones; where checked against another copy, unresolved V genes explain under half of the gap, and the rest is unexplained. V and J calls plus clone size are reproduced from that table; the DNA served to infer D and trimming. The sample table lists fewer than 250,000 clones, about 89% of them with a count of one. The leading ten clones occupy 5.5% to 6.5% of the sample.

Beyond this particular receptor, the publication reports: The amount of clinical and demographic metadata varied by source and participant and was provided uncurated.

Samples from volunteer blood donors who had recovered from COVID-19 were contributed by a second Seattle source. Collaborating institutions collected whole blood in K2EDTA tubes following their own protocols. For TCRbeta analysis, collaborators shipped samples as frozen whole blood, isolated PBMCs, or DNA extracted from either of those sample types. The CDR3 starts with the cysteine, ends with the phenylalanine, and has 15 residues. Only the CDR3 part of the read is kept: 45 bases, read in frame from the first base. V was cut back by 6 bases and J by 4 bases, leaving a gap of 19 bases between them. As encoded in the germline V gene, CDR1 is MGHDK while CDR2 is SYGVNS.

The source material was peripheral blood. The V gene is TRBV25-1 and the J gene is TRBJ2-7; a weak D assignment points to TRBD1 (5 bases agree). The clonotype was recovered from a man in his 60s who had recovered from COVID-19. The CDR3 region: CASRPLGEGKYEQYF. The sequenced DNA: TGTGCCAGCAGACCCTTAGGGGAAGGGAAGTACGAGCAGTACTTC.